The clone carrying this T cell receptor (beta chain) was observed a few times. Its antigen remains unidentified. The record originates from a study of cytomegalovirus exposure and HLA in healthy donors. Per the germline V gene, CDR1 is SGHAT and CDR2 is FQNNGV. CDR3 size: 12 residues. V was pared by 4 bases and J by 3 bases, with 7 bases between. Study findings and constraints: Most TCR sequences were seen very rarely across donors, but some public TCRs occurred in many. When analyzed later, the rates of TCR association showed variation by HLA locus, with DRB1 the most and HLA-C the fewest.

13 Jbeta primers and 60 Vbeta primers were used for the PCR. Repertoires were generated with immunoSEQ multiplex PCR, while TCRdb's copy carries only in-frame clones and drops some. The table includes roughly 150,000 clones, roughly 9.4% detected once. The sequencing input was PBMCs. The clonotype originates from a male donor in good health and CMV-seronegative. The genes are TRBV11-2 and TRBJ2-7; D is uncertain. CDR3 residues: CASSSEVYEQYF. The CDR3 coding sequence is TGTGCCAGCAGCTCCGAGGTCTACGAGCAGTACTTC.